Following are 20 T cell receptor beta chains from one sample sequenced in a study of tumour-infiltrating T cells in Burkitt lymphoma. Libraries were prepared by immunoSEQ multiplex PCR; TCRdb keeps only in-frame clonotypes and omits some of them. The repertoire holds 4,500 to 5,000 clones, with about 13% as singletons. The specimen sequenced was tumor tissue. Receptors were obtained from a human donor with Burkitt lymphoma.

The V gene is TRBV13, the J gene TRBJ2-3; maybe TRBD1 (5 bases). This CDR3 comprises 18 residues. V lost 0 bases and J 2 bases, leaving 18 bases between the germline ends. CDR1 is PRHDT and CDR2 is FYEKMQ in the germline V gene (reference sequence). Written as DNA, the CDR3 is TGTGCCAGCAGCTTAGGATTTGCGGCAGGGCGATACACAGATACGCAGTATTTT. Translating it yields CASSLGFAAGRYTDTQYF.

This clone has more than one count but fewer than ten. The chain has TRBV6-5 and TRBJ2-3, with 10 bases that match TRBD2. Losses at the gene ends were 8 bases for V and 5 bases for J; bases not matched to a gene: 1. CDR1 MNHEY and CDR2 SVGAGI come from the germline V gene. CDR3 length equals 12 residues. The CDR3 sequence is CASRTSGDTQYF. The CDR3 DNA sequence: TGTGCCAGCCGGACTAGCGGAGATACGCAGTATTTT.

The genes are TRBV15 and TRBJ2-1, with a tentative D call TRBD1 (6 bases). CDR3 length: 16 amino acids. Trimming cost V 1 base and J 8 bases, with 18 bases left between them. Germline V gene data show CDR1 as LNHNV and CDR2 as YYDKDF (reference sequence). The CDR3 is CATSRGSGGGRDEQFF. The CDR3 DNA follows: TGTGCCACCAGCAGAGGTTCAGGTGGGGGCCGCGATGAGCAGTTCTTC.

This clone was observed a handful of times. The chain links TRBV5-6 to TRBJ2-7; 8 bases line up with TRBD2. This CDR3 has 16 amino acids. Germline CDR1 and CDR2: SGHDT and YYEEEE. The V segment lost 0 bases and the J segment 3 bases; nucleotides outside the gene matches: 8. This chain's CDR3 is CASSLGPGGVNYEQYF. The CDR3 coding sequence is TGTGCCAGCAGCTTGGGGCCGGGAGGGGTGAACTACGAGCAGTACTTC.

The chain couples TRBV11-2 to TRBJ1-1; a possible D gene is TRBD1 (5 bases). The V gene lost 1 base and the J gene lost 5 bases, with 17 bases spanning the gap. Germline V gene lookup returns CDR1 SGHAT and CDR2 FQNNGV. The CDR3 runs 16 residues. The CDR3 coding sequence is TGTGCCAGCAGCTTAGTTAGGCAGGGCGCGCCAACTGAAGCTTTCTTT. It translates to CASSLVRQGAPTEAFF.

The rearrangement uses TRBV5-6 and TRBJ2-3; D may be TRBD1 (5 bases). Germline V gives CDR1 SGHDT, CDR2 YYEEEE. The V end was cut by 0 bases, the J end by 3 bases, with 11 bases between. The CDR3 loop spans 15 amino acids. This CDR3 reads CASSLGREETDTQYF. DNA for the CDR3: TGTGCCAGCAGCTTGGGCAGGGAAGAAACAGATACGCAGTATTTT. Supplemented by reference TRBV5-6 and TRBJ2-3, the full variable domain reads DAGVTQSPTHLIKTRGQQVTLRCSPKSGHDTVSWYQQALGQGPQFIFQYYEEEERQRGNFPDRFSGHQFPNYSSELNVNALLLGDSALYLCASSLGREETDTQYFGPGTRLTVL.

By its share, this clone is large. J is TRBJ1-1 and V is TRBV7-6, with D unclear. The CDR3 covers 13 residues. Per the germline V gene, CDR1 is SGHVS and CDR2 is FNYEAQ. V lost 1 base to trimming and J lost 2 bases, with 5 bases between them. The CDR3 spells CASSLGENTEAFF. The CDR3 DNA reads TGTGCCAGCAGCTTAGGAGAAAACACTGAAGCTTTCTTT.

The table lists this clone with a few counts. V and J are TRBV7-9 and TRBJ2-1; 12 bases match TRBD2. After removal of 4 bases from V and 5 bases from J, the junction contained 6 bases not matched to a gene. The CDR3 extends over 16 amino acids. Germline loops: CDR1 SEHNR, CDR2 FQNEAQ (reference sequence). The CDR3 sequence is CASSSTSGSQDNEQFF. The CDR3 DNA reads as TGTGCCAGCAGCTCGACTAGCGGGAGTCAGGACAATGAGCAGTTCTTC.

This chain joins TRBV7-9 and TRBJ2-3, with 13 bases matching TRBD2. This CDR3 is built from 19 residues. CDR1 is SEHNR and CDR2 is FQNEAQ in the germline V gene (reference sequence). The junction had 11 bases not matched to a gene; V was cut back by 5 bases and J by 0 bases. The CDR3 loop reads CASSPGLAGVLSSTDTQYF. CDR3 in DNA: TGTGCCAGCAGCCCCGGACTAGCGGGAGTATTGTCCAGCACAGATACGCAGTATTTT.

This chain connects TRBV7-2 to TRBJ2-7; 10 bases fit TRBD1. The ends lost 2 bases at V and 4 bases at J; junction bases unmatched: 5. The CDR3 spans 15 residues. The germline V gene has CDR1 SGHTA and CDR2 FQGNSA. CDR3 DNA sequence: TGTGCCAGCAGCTTACAGGGGGACAGGGGATACGAGCAGTACTTC. It codes for CASSLQGDRGYEQYF.

The chain carries TRBV28 and TRBJ1-5; no definite D call. CDR1 MDHEN and CDR2 SYDVKM come from the germline V gene. Trimming pared 7 bases from V and 0 bases from J, leaving 10 bases between. This CDR3 has 14 amino acids. This CDR3 is CASTESYSNQPQHF. The CDR3 DNA reads TGTGCCAGCACCGAGTCATATAGCAATCAGCCCCAGCATTTT.

This chain uses TRBV7-6 with TRBJ2-5; D is unclear. The V gene lost 3 bases and the J gene lost 1 base, with 12 bases spanning the gap. Germline-derived CDR1 and CDR2 are SGHVS and FNYEAQ. The CDR3 is made up of 15 amino acids. The CDR3 bases are TGTGCCAGCAGCTTGTCACCAAGAGTCCAAGAGACCCAGTACTTC. Translating gives CASSLSPRVQETQYF.

The CDR3 reads CASSSISPKSSEAFF. The CDR3 bases are TGTGCCAGCAGTTCTATATCGCCCAAGTCCTCTGAAGCTTTCTTT. J is TRBJ1-1 and V is TRBV28; the D is unclear. The length of the CDR3 is 15 residues. Germline loops: CDR1 MDHEN, CDR2 SYDVKM. With 4 bases removed from V and 6 bases from J, the gap between germline ends came to 18 bases.

In its sample, this clone was seen a few times. The rearrangement uses TRBV19 and TRBJ2-2; no clear D. CDR1 and CDR2 from the germline V gene are LNHDA and SQIVND (reference sequence). This CDR3 region has 12 residues. V shed 3 bases and J shed 7 bases, with 6 bases lying between them. The chain's CDR3 is CASSILGGELFF. CDR3 bases: TGTGCCAGTAGTATCCTGGGCGGGGAGCTGTTTTTT. The full variable domain, completed using reference TRBV19 and TRBJ2-2, is DGGITQSPKYLFRKEGQNVTLSCEQNLNHDAMYWYRQDPGQGLRLIYYSQIVNDFQKGDIAEGYSVSREKKESFPLTVTSAQKNPTAFYLCASSILGGELFFGEGSRLTVL.

This clone appeared a few times. One end of the junction fails to match germline, which may point to a read error. This CDR3 is also generated by other DNA sequences in the sample. This chain uses TRBV7-9 with TRBJ1-2, with 7 bases identical to TRBD1. This CDR3 region has 19 residues. Germline V gene sequence: CDR1 SEHNR, CDR2 FQNEAQ (reference sequence). CDR3 sequence (DNA): TGTGCCAGCAGCTCCCTGTTGGGGGGGTTGGACAGGCTTAACTATGGCTATACCTTC. The encoded protein is CASSSLLGGLDRLNYGYTF.

The V call is TRBV30, the J call TRBJ2-5, with a weak D call TRBD2 (8 bases). Germline V gene lookup returns CDR1 GTSNPN and CDR2 SVGIG (reference sequence). This CDR3 spans 13 amino acids. CDR3 loop: CAKGAGGQETQYF. CDR3 nucleotide sequence: TGTGCTAAGGGGGCGGGAGGTCAAGAGACCCAGTACTTC.

As for this clone: This sample also contains other DNA sequences that code for the same CDR3. The rearrangement links TRBV4-2 to TRBJ2-4; TRBD2 might be the D (6 bases). Trimming took off 2 bases at V and 4 bases at J, with 9 bases between the two ends. CDR1 LGHNA and CDR2 YNFKEQ come from the germline V gene. The CDR3 spans 14 residues. DNA of the CDR3: TGTGCCAGCAGCCAACCCGGGACTAAAAACATTCAGTACTTC. Its protein is CASSQPGTKNIQYF.

This clone was picked up a small number of times. CDR3 region: CASASGQGRISPQHF. As DNA, the CDR3 is TGTGCCAGCGCCTCAGGGCAGGGGAGAATATCACCCCAGCATTTT. The rearrangement joins TRBV28 to TRBJ1-5; tentative D call: TRBD1 (6 bases). CDR1 MDHEN and CDR2 SYDVKM come from the germline V gene. Trimming took 8 bases from V and 10 from J, leaving 24 bases between them. This CDR3 is 15 amino acids long.

This clone came up a few times. CDR3 DNA sequence: TGCGCCAGCAGCTTGTCAGGGGCGTATGGCTACACCTTC. Translating it yields CASSLSGAYGYTF. The chain is built from TRBV5-1 and TRBJ1-2, with D perhaps TRBD1 (6 bases). The germline V gene encodes CDR1 SGHRS and CDR2 YFSETQ. V lost 1 base, J lost 5 bases, and 9 bases lay in between. This CDR3 has 13 residues.

The chain links TRBV28 to TRBJ1-2; TRBD1 might be the D (6 bases). Germline V gene lookup returns CDR1 MDHEN and CDR2 SYDVKM. This CDR3 is 15 amino acids long. Trimming removed 6 bases from V and 2 bases from J, with 16 bases in between. CDR3 sequence reads: CASSPPAGVNYGYTF. CDR3 DNA: TGTGCCAGCAGCCCCCCGGCAGGGGTAAACTATGGCTACACCTTC.